The 28 T cell receptor beta chains in this list originate from one sample, sequenced in a study of T cells in narcolepsy. Clones were sequenced by immunoSEQ multiplex PCR, and TCRdb holds only the in-frame ones, with some missing. Among around 34,000 clones listed, around three quarters were seen once. The source material was memory (CD45RA-) CD4+ T cells from blood. The receptors come from a human donor in good health.

The chain links TRBV5-6 to TRBJ2-1; 10 bases match TRBD1. With 2 bases clipped from V and 13 bases from J, the junction kept 9 bases outside the gene matches. The CDR3 extends over 14 amino acids. Germline V gene lookup returns CDR1 SGHDT and CDR2 YYEEEE. The CDR3 sequence is CASSFTGTGDNQFF. CDR3 nucleotides: TGTGCCAGCAGCTTTACCGGGACAGGGGATAACCAGTTCTTC.

The rearrangement links TRBV14 to TRBJ2-5, with a weak D call TRBD1 (5 bases). Looked up from germline, CDR1 is SGHDN and CDR2 is FVKESK. With 2 bases removed from V and 2 bases from J, the gap between germline ends came to 12 bases. The CDR3 runs 15 residues. DNA for the CDR3: TGTGCCAGCAGCCAACTCAGGGCTTGGCAAGAGACCCAGTACTTC. Its protein is CASSQLRAWQETQYF.

The rearrangement joins TRBV5-1 to TRBJ2-7; TRBD2 matches 10 bases. The germline V gene has CDR1 SGHRS and CDR2 YFSETQ. After removal of 4 bases from V and 4 bases from J, the junction contained 5 bases not matched to a gene. This CDR3 spans 14 amino acids. The CDR3 loop is CASSATSGIYEQYF. CDR3 coding DNA: TGCGCCAGCAGCGCTACTAGCGGGATTTACGAGCAGTACTTC. The full variable domain, its missing parts supplied by reference TRBV5-1 and TRBJ2-7, is KAGVTQTPRYLIKTRGQQVTLSCSPISGHRSVSWYQQTPGQGLQFLFEYFSETQRNKGNFPGRFSGRQFSNSRSEMNVSTLELGDSALYLCASSATSGIYEQYFGPGTRLTVT.

This chain uses TRBV19 with TRBJ2-1; TRBD1 matches at 10 bases. After removal of 1 base from V and 9 bases from J, the junction contained 6 bases not matched to a gene. The V gene's germline CDR1 is LNHDA and CDR2 SQIVND (reference sequence). The CDR3 is made up of 15 amino acids. CDR3 in DNA: TGTGCCAGTAGTATAGCTGGACAGGGGGTTAGTGAGCAGTTCTTC. It translates to CASSIAGQGVSEQFF.

V is TRBV7-2 and J is TRBJ1-5; D ambiguous. The germline V and J ends were trimmed by 1 base and 15 bases, with 16 bases remaining between them. The CDR3 runs 13 residues. CDR1 and CDR2 (germline): SGHTA, FQGNSA. CDR3 in amino acids: CASSLEIGPLRHF. In nucleotides, the CDR3 is TGTGCCAGCAGCTTAGAAATAGGGCCCCTGCGGCATTTT.

J is TRBJ2-7 and V is TRBV6-1, with D possibly being TRBD2 (6 bases). Trimming took 6 bases from V and 3 from J, leaving 15 bases between them. This CDR3 has 14 amino acids. CDR1 is MNHNS, CDR2 SASEGT, per germline. The CDR3 DNA sequence: TGTGCCAGCAGCCCCGTGGGGGGAGGCTACGAGCAGTACTTC. Amino acids: CASSPVGGGYEQYF.

This clone was recorded only once. This rearrangement joins TRBV11-2 to TRBJ1-3; D may be TRBD1 (6 bases). Trimming removed 5 bases at V and 0 bases at J, with 11 bases between. CDR1 SGHAT and CDR2 FQNNGV come from the germline V gene. The CDR3 covers 15 residues. The CDR3 protein is CASSRGQPSGNTIYF. Written as DNA, the CDR3 is TGTGCCAGCAGCCGAGGACAGCCCTCTGGAAACACCATATATTTT.

The CDR3 is CASFSSNYGYTF. In nucleotides, the CDR3 is TGTGCCAGCTTCAGCAGTAACTATGGCTACACCTTC. The chain carries TRBV7-9 and TRBJ1-2; D unclear. Germline values: CDR1 SEHNR, CDR2 FQNEAQ (reference sequence). Trimming cost V 8 bases and J 1 base, with 8 bases left between them. The length of the CDR3 is 12 residues. The variable domain in full, with the rest retrieved from reference TRBV7-9 and TRBJ1-2, is DTGVSQNPRHKITKRGQNVTFRCDPISEHNRLYWYRQTLGQGPEFLTYFQNEAQLEKSRLLSDRFSAERPKGSFSTLEIQRTEQGDSAMYLCASFSSNYGYTFGSGTRLTVV.

The chain employs TRBV30 and TRBJ1-4; D ambiguous. In germline, CDR1 is GTSNPN, CDR2 SVGIG (reference sequence). The CDR3 covers 13 residues. With 0 bases removed from V and 8 bases from J, the gap between germline ends came to 10 bases. The CDR3 here is CAWSVWGTEKLFF. The DNA of the CDR3 is TGTGCCTGGAGTGTTTGGGGAACGGAAAAACTGTTTTTT.

This clone was observed once. The chain joins TRBV16 to TRBJ1-4, with unresolved D. The V end lost 3 bases, the J end lost 7 bases, and 9 bases lay between the germline ends. The CDR3 length is 13 residues. CDR1 and CDR2 (germline): KGHSY, FQNENV. The CDR3 spells CASSQGTAEKLFF. CDR3 DNA: TGTGCCAGCAGCCAGGGAACGGCTGAAAAACTGTTTTTT.

The gene calls are TRBV25-1 and TRBJ1-5; D is perhaps TRBD1 (5 bases). V lost 1 base to trimming and J lost 9 bases, with 16 bases between them. The CDR3 contains 15 residues. Looked up from germline, CDR1 is MGHDK and CDR2 is SYGVNS. DNA for the CDR3: TGTGCCAGCAGTGAATGGGGCCAGGGCGCTGGGCCCCAGCATTTT. Translated, it gives CASSEWGQGAGPQHF.

This clone occurred once. The genes are TRBV2 and TRBJ2-7; no clear D. Germline CDR1 and CDR2: SNHLY and FYNNEI. V lost 9 bases and J lost 3, with 9 bases in between. CDR3 length equals 11 residues. CDR3: CASASFYEQYF. The CDR3 nucleotides read TGTGCCAGTGCGTCTTTCTACGAGCAGTACTTC.

Here the CDR3 reads CASSRRRGSYEQYF. CDR3 nucleotides: TGTGCCAGCAGCCGGAGACGTGGGTCCTACGAGCAGTACTTC. The chain employs TRBV7-2 and TRBJ2-5; D is unresolved. The J call may not be correct, given that the DNA end is closer to TRBJ2-7. The CDR3 length is 14 residues. Germline assignment: CDR1 SGHTA and CDR2 FQGNSA.

The chain combines TRBV27 with TRBJ2-3; D is uncertain. The CDR3 contains 13 residues. Germline V gives CDR1 MNHEY, CDR2 SMNVEV (reference sequence). V was pared by 5 bases and J by 6 bases, with 12 bases between. In nucleotides, the CDR3 is TGTGCCAGCAGTGCTCAACTCAGGGATACGCAGTATTTT. Protein product: CASSAQLRDTQYF.

The chain uses TRBV5-1 and TRBJ2-1, with TRBD1 as a possible D gene (6 bases). There are 21 residues in the CDR3. Germline loops: CDR1 SGHRS, CDR2 YFSETQ. Deletions cut 4 bases from V and 1 base from J, with 30 bases between. The DNA for the CDR3 is TGCGCCAGCAGCACTCAACTGGGGGCTATGGTTGGCGGCAAGTCCTACAATGAGCAGTTCTTC. Translation: CASSTQLGAMVGGKSYNEQFF.

This clone was recorded once. CDR3 residues: CASNPTGAGKETQYF. The CDR3 nucleotides are TGTGCCAGCAATCCTACCGGGGCAGGAAAAGAGACCCAGTACTTC. The rearrangement joins TRBV7-2 to TRBJ2-5; D is perhaps TRBD1 or TRBD2 (5 bases each). In germline, CDR1 is SGHTA, CDR2 FQGNSA. The CDR3 extends over 15 amino acids. The ends were cut back, 7 bases at V and 3 bases at J, with 18 bases in the middle.

The genes are TRBV6-5 and TRBJ1-5; D gene unclear. Trimming took off 6 bases at V and 5 bases at J, with 8 bases between the two ends. The CDR3 sequence is 12 residues long. In germline, CDR1 is MNHEY, CDR2 SVGAGI. CDR3 sequence reads: CASRALDQPQHF. The CDR3 nucleotides read TGTGCCAGCAGGGCCCTGGATCAGCCCCAGCATTTT.

The J gene is TRBJ1-1, the V gene TRBV7-2; D perhaps matches TRBD1 (6 bases). From germline, CDR1 is SGHTA and CDR2 FQGNSA. The CDR3 is made up of 11 amino acids. The V end lost 4 bases, the J end lost 8 bases, and 8 bases lay between the germline ends. The CDR3 reads CASSYRAEAFF. CDR3 nucleotides: TGTGCCAGCAGCTACAGGGCAGAAGCTTTCTTT.

This sequence joins TRBV6-5 and TRBJ2-3; 8 bases match TRBD2. V dropped 0 bases and J dropped 2; count of bases not matched to a gene: 4. CDR3 length: 16 amino acids. The germline V gene has CDR1 MNHEY and CDR2 SVGAGI. CDR3: CASSYSASGYTDTQYF. The CDR3, as DNA: TGTGCCAGCAGTTACTCTGCTAGCGGGTACACAGATACGCAGTATTTT.

This rearrangement joins TRBV2 to TRBJ2-2; 7 bases map to TRBD1. The V and J ends lost 10 bases and 7 bases, in that order; junction bases with no gene match: 12. CDR3 length: 14 residues. Germline V gives CDR1 SNHLY, CDR2 FYNNEI. The CDR3 sequence is CATDRGGAIGELFF. The CDR3 DNA follows: TGTGCCACGGACCGAGGGGGCGCTATCGGGGAGCTGTTTTTT.

This clone was counted once. The chain recombines TRBV5-1 with TRBJ2-3; D call uncertain. The CDR3 extends over 16 amino acids. V lost 0 bases and J 1 base, leaving 12 bases between the germline ends. The germline gives CDR1 SGHRS, CDR2 YFSETQ. CDR3 region: CASSLARAARTDTQYF. CDR3 nucleotides: TGCGCCAGCAGCTTGGCCCGGGCAGCCCGCACAGATACGCAGTATTTT.

The gene calls are TRBV6-5 and TRBJ1-5; D possibly corresponds to TRBD1 (5 bases). This CDR3 region has 14 residues. Deletions cut 9 bases from V and 7 bases from J, with 19 bases between. The germline V gene encodes CDR1 MNHEY and CDR2 SVGAGI. The CDR3 bases are TGTGCCAGGGGGGAGGACCCCTGGGGCCAGCCCCAGCATTTT. This sequence encodes CARGEDPWGQPQHF.

This clone was detected only a few times. The chain employs TRBV28 and TRBJ2-3, with TRBD1 as a possible D gene (5 bases). Germline assignment: CDR1 MDHEN and CDR2 SYDVKM. The CDR3 length is 18 residues. Trimming pared 6 bases from V and 0 bases from J, leaving 22 bases between. For the CDR3, the DNA is TGTGCCAGCAGCCTCAACCCCCTGGACACCAAAAGCACAGATACGCAGTATTTT. Protein sequence: CASSLNPLDTKSTDTQYF.

The V gene is TRBV29-1, the J gene TRBJ1-2; possible D gene TRBD1, 6 bases. The V gene lost 4 bases and the J gene lost 7 bases, with 13 bases spanning the gap. The CDR3 has 12 residues. Germline assignment: CDR1 SQVTM and CDR2 ANQGSEA. The CDR3 nucleotides read TGCAGCGTTGCTGCGGGGGCGAGTGGCTACACCTTC. The encoded protein is CSVAAGASGYTF.

This clone turned up a few times. The CDR3 DNA reads as TGTGCCAGCAGCTTAGAGGACCATCAGCCCCAGCATTTT. Protein product: CASSLEDHQPQHF. V and J are TRBV11-2 and TRBJ1-5; D unresolved. Germline assignment: CDR1 SGHAT and CDR2 FQNNGV. Trimming took off 0 bases at V and 5 bases at J, with 5 bases between the two ends. The CDR3 is made up of 13 amino acids.

V and J are TRBV10-3 and TRBJ2-1; 7 nucleotides align to TRBD2. Germline V gene sequence: CDR1 ENHRY, CDR2 SYGVKD. The V segment lost 8 bases and the J segment 0 bases; nucleotides outside the gene matches: 7. CDR3 length: 15 residues. The chain's CDR3 is CAIRGAGSSYNEQFF. The CDR3 DNA follows: TGTGCCATCCGAGGAGCGGGAAGCTCCTACAATGAGCAGTTCTTC.

This clone was recorded only once. The chain recombines TRBV25-1 with TRBJ2-5; 9 positions agree with TRBD1. The germline V gene has CDR1 MGHDK and CDR2 SYGVNS. This CDR3 contains 15 residues. After removal of 4 bases from V and 2 bases from J, the junction contained 5 bases not matched to a gene. CDR3 region: CASSAGQGLQETQYF. The CDR3 coding sequence is TGTGCCAGCAGTGCGGGACAGGGTTTACAAGAGACCCAGTACTTC.

The chain joins TRBV2 to TRBJ1-4, with D perhaps TRBD1 (5 bases). The CDR3 has 14 residues. Trimming removed 8 bases at V and 4 bases at J, with 14 bases between. From germline, CDR1 is SNHLY and CDR2 FYNNEI. The CDR3 DNA reads as TGTGCCAGCGTTCGCGGGACTTATAATGAAAAACTGTTTTTT. It translates to CASVRGTYNEKLFF. Filled out from reference TRBV2 and TRBJ1-4, the complete variable domain reads EPEVTQTPSHQVTQMGQEVILRCVPISNHLYFYWYRQILGQKVEFLVSFYNNEISEKSEIFDDQFSVERPDGSNFTLKIRSTKLEDSAMYFCASVRGTYNEKLFFGSGTQLSVL.